Presented here are 21 T cell receptor beta chains from one specimen sequenced in a study of T cell repertoires in cytomegalovirus infection. TCRdb reprocessed the reads with MiXCR, giving one entry per CDR3 protein. The table shows 270,000 or so distinct CDR3 sequences, with 15% to 20% occurring only once. The specimen was CD8+ T cells from PBMCs. The receptors were gathered from a human donor in good health (CMV status not recorded). Some clones in this sample may be carry-over from other donors' samples.

This clonotype was seen more than once but under ten times. The gene calls are TRBV5-1 and TRBJ1-1; D is unresolved. Germline CDR1 and CDR2: SGHRS and YFSETQ. Trimming stripped 0 bases from V and 2 bases from J, with 17 bases between. This CDR3 comprises 17 residues. The CDR3 loop is CASSLGLAYGVNTEAFF. CDR3 bases: TGCGCCAGCAGCTTGGGGTTGGCCTATGGGGTTAACACTGAAGCTTTCTTT.

This clonotype occurred many times. This rearrangement joins TRBV4-2 to TRBJ1-2; 9 nucleotides line up with TRBD1. This CDR3 has 15 amino acids. Germline loops: CDR1 LGHNA, CDR2 YNFKEQ. V was clipped by 4 bases and J by 4 bases; unmatched bases: 7. The CDR3 loop is CASSPGTGLSYGYTF. DNA of the CDR3: TGTGCCAGCAGCCCCGGGACAGGGTTGTCCTATGGCTACACCTTC.

This clonotype was found many times. The V call is TRBV7-2, the J call TRBJ2-7; D ambiguous. CDR3 length: 15 residues. Deletions cut 1 base from V and 1 base from J, with 11 bases between. Germline-derived CDR1 and CDR2 are SGHTA and FQGNSA. The CDR3 here is CASSLGSGRSYEQYF. The DNA for the CDR3 is TGTGCCAGCAGCTTAGGCTCCGGACGGTCCTACGAGCAGTACTTC.

CDR3 residues: CSVEGWVAGDPTDTQYF. The DNA of the CDR3 is TGCAGCGTTGAAGGATGGGTAGCGGGGGACCCCACAGATACGCAGTATTTT. This sequence joins TRBV29-1 and TRBJ2-3; 9 bases align to TRBD2. There are 17 residues in the CDR3. The germline V gene has CDR1 SQVTM and CDR2 ANQGSEA. With V trimmed by 1 base and J by 2 bases, 10 bases remained unmatched.

This clonotype has at least ten counts. This chain connects TRBV7-8 to TRBJ2-5; maybe TRBD2 (5 bases). The CDR3 is made up of 14 amino acids. The germline gives CDR1 SGHVS, CDR2 FQNEAQ. V lost 5 bases and J lost 1, with 11 bases in between. CDR3 DNA sequence: TGTGCCAGCAGCCCAAGGAGGCTCCAAGAGACCCAGTACTTC. Translating gives CASSPRRLQETQYF.

This clonotype was found many times. CDR3 loop: CASSPAGPNRDGYTF. In nucleotides, the CDR3 is TGTGCCAGCAGCCCGGCCGGACCAAACAGAGATGGCTACACCTTC. The gene calls are TRBV7-9 and TRBJ1-2, with unresolved D. Looked up from germline, CDR1 is SEHNR and CDR2 is FQNEAQ (reference sequence). The length of the CDR3 is 15 residues. Trimming pared 5 bases from V and 6 bases from J, leaving 19 bases between. Looking up the rest from reference TRBV7-9 and TRBJ1-2 gives the full variable domain: DTGVSQNPRHKITKRGQNVTFRCDPISEHNRLYWYRQTLGQGPEFLTYFQNEAQLEKSRLLSDRFSAERPKGSFSTLEIQRTEQGDSAMYLCASSPAGPNRDGYTFGSGTRLTVV.

The J gene is TRBJ2-2, the V gene TRBV12-3 or TRBV12-4; 9 bases align to TRBD2. The CDR3 runs 17 residues. V trimming: 5 bases; J trimming: 4 bases; junction bases outside the gene matches: 11. CDR3 sequence reads: CASSLMGRGGLTGELFF. The DNA for the CDR3 is TGTGCCAGCAGTCTCATGGGGCGGGGGGGCCTCACCGGGGAGCTGTTTTTT.

The V gene is TRBV5-6, the J gene TRBJ2-7; 7 bases agree with TRBD1. This CDR3 spans 16 amino acids. Germline-derived CDR1 and CDR2 are SGHDT and YYEEEE. J gave up 0 bases and V 2 bases, and 8 bases lay outside the gene matches. Here the CDR3 DNA reads TGTGCCAGCAGCTTTGGACAGGCCGTGAGCTCCTACGAGCAGTACTTC. This gives the protein CASSFGQAVSSYEQYF.

This clonotype was recorded a few times. The chain carries TRBV6-1 and TRBJ1-5; D remains unclear. Germline V gene lookup returns CDR1 MNHNS and CDR2 SASEGT. The CDR3 covers 13 residues. Trimming removed 3 bases from V and 3 bases from J, with 6 bases in between. The CDR3 loop reads CASSDSYNQPQHF. CDR3 DNA sequence: TGTGCCAGCAGTGACAGTTACAATCAGCCCCAGCATTTT.

This rearrangement joins TRBV4-1 to TRBJ1-1; D uncertain. Per the germline V gene, CDR1 is MGHRA and CDR2 is YSYEKL. Between the trimmed V and J ends, which lost 5 bases and 0 bases, there was a span of 10 bases. This CDR3 contains 14 residues. This CDR3 is CASSSHSLNTEAFF. The CDR3 region has the DNA TGCGCCAGCAGCTCCCATTCTCTGAACACTGAAGCTTTCTTT.

There are a few counts of this clonotype. The V call is TRBV2, the J call TRBJ1-2; D gene ambiguous. This CDR3 contains 12 residues. Trimming pared 6 bases from V and 6 bases from J, leaving 11 bases between. The germline CDR1 and CDR2 sequences are SNHLY and FYNNEI. The CDR3 nucleotides read TGTGCCAGCAGGAGGCAATCAAATGGCTACACCTTC. Its translation is CASRRQSNGYTF. The full variable domain, completed using reference TRBV2 and TRBJ1-2, is EPEVTQTPSHQVTQMGQEVILRCVPISNHLYFYWYRQILGQKVEFLVSFYNNEISEKSEIFDDQFSVERPDGSNFTLKIRSTKLEDSAMYFCASRRQSNGYTFGSGTRLTVV.

This clonotype was observed at least ten times. The V and J genes are TRBV7-8 and TRBJ2-1, with unresolved D. Germline V lookup: CDR1 SGHVS, CDR2 FQNEAQ. V lost 1 base to trimming and J lost 8 bases, with 12 bases between them. The CDR3 is 14 amino acids. The CDR3 region has the DNA TGTGCCAGCAGCTTAGAGGGCCGAGGCGATGAGCAGTTCTTC. It translates to CASSLEGRGDEQFF. The full variable domain, its missing parts supplied by reference TRBV7-8 and TRBJ2-1, is GAGVSQSPRYKVAKRGQDVALRCDPISGHVSLFWYQQALGQGPEFLTYFQNEAQLDKSGLPSDRFFAERPEGSVSTLKIQRTQQEDSAVYLCASSLEGRGDEQFFGPGTRLTVL.

This clonotype was observed at least ten times. The rearrangement joins TRBV29-1 to TRBJ2-7, with 9 positions matching TRBD1. Germline loops: CDR1 SQVTM, CDR2 ANQGSEA. This CDR3 contains 14 residues. J lost 4 bases, V lost 3 bases, and 7 bases had no gene match. In nucleotides, the CDR3 is TGCAGCGTTGAGGTACAGGGGGCGCCTTACGAGCAGTACTTC. This translates into CSVEVQGAPYEQYF.

This clonotype has a count of ten or more. The genes are TRBV6-6 and TRBJ2-1; D remains ambiguous. Looked up from germline, CDR1 is MNHNY and CDR2 is SVGAGI (reference sequence). The CDR3 has 13 residues. The V end lost 4 bases, the J end lost 12 bases, and 16 bases lay between the germline ends. The CDR3 DNA follows: TGTGCCAGCAGTTCCTCGGACGGTCTAGGGCAGTTCTTC. Translating gives CASSSSDGLGQFF.

The table lists this clonotype with a few counts. The rearrangement links TRBV25-1 to TRBJ2-3; 14 bases are a match to TRBD2. J gave up 2 bases and V 7 bases, and 5 bases lay outside the gene matches. This CDR3 is 16 amino acids long. Germline values: CDR1 MGHDK, CDR2 SYGVNS. CDR3 protein: CASTRLAGGFTDTQYF. The DNA for the CDR3 is TGTGCCAGCACCCGACTAGCGGGGGGGTTCACAGATACGCAGTATTTT.

The chain combines TRBV5-6 with TRBJ1-1, with TRBD1 matching over 8 bases. The V segment lost 0 bases and the J segment 10 bases; nucleotides outside the gene matches: 5. This CDR3 spans 13 amino acids. CDR1 is SGHDT, CDR2 YYEEEE, per germline. The CDR3 DNA reads TGTGCCAGCAGCTTGGGCAGGGGGCGGGGAGCTTTCTTT. This sequence encodes CASSLGRGRGAFF.

The gene calls are TRBV5-1 and TRBJ2-7; 16 bases line up with TRBD2. V shed 4 bases, J shed 3 bases, and the junction held 4 bases outside the gene matches. Looked up from germline, CDR1 is SGHRS and CDR2 is YFSETQ. The CDR3 is made up of 16 amino acids. The CDR3 region has the DNA TGCGCCAGCAGCATCGGGACTAGCGGGGGGGGCTACGAGCAGTACTTC. This gives the protein CASSIGTSGGGYEQYF.

Ten or more counts support this clonotype. The chain combines TRBV28 with TRBJ1-5; D unclear. This CDR3 has 11 amino acids. The germline V and J ends were trimmed by 5 bases and 10 bases, with 9 bases remaining between them. The germline CDR1 and CDR2 sequences are MDHEN and SYDVKM. The CDR3 reads CASSMISPQHF. The CDR3 bases are TGTGCCAGCAGTATGATCAGCCCCCAGCATTTT.

This clonotype was found a few times. V is TRBV7-6 and J is TRBJ2-3; a possible D gene is TRBD1 (6 bases). From germline, CDR1 is SGHVS and CDR2 FNYEAQ. The V and J ends lost 5 bases and 10 bases respectively, with 16 bases between them. CDR3 size: 13 residues. In DNA, the CDR3 is TGTGCCAGCAGCCGTATGGTCTGGGGGCCGCAGTATTTT. Translated: CASSRMVWGPQYF. The full variable domain, in which reference TRBV7-6 and TRBJ2-3 provide the parts outside the CDR3, is GAGVSQSPRYKVTKRGQDVALRCDPISGHVSLYWYRQALGQGPEFLTYFNYEAQQDKSGLPNDRFSAERPEGSISTLTIQRTEQRDSAMYRCASSRMVWGPQYFGPGTRLTVL.

V gene TRBV6-2 or TRBV6-3 combines with J gene TRBJ1-5; tentative D call: TRBD1 (5 bases). Deletions cut 0 bases from V and 6 bases from J, with 21 bases between. CDR1 is MNHEY and CDR2 is SVGEGT in the germline V gene. The CDR3 sequence is 18 residues long. The CDR3 reads CASSYSVPETQVGQPQHF. DNA for the CDR3: TGTGCCAGCAGTTACTCGGTGCCCGAGACACAGGTTGGTCAGCCCCAGCATTTT.

This clonotype was seen a few times. This chain joins TRBV7-2 and TRBJ1-2; no firm D call. CDR3 length equals 15 residues. From germline, CDR1 is SGHTA and CDR2 FQGNSA. V lost 1 base and J lost 6, with 15 bases in between. The CDR3 DNA reads TGTGCCAGCAGCTTAGTTCGGGCACCGAGCCATGGCTACACCTTC. Translating it yields CASSLVRAPSHGYTF. Full variable domain (remainder filled in from reference TRBV7-2 and TRBJ1-2): GAGVSQSPSNKVTEKGKDVELRCDPISGHTALYWYRQSLGQGLEFLIYFQGNSAPDKSGLPSDRFSAERTGGSVSTLTIQRTQQEDSAVYLCASSLVRAPSHGYTFGSGTRLTVV.